This T cell receptor beta chain was recorded in a study of blood T cell repertoires in COVID-19. Germline values: CDR1 SGDLS, CDR2 YYNGEE. The CDR3 runs to 17 residues. With V trimmed by 4 bases and J by 3 bases, 8 bases remained unmatched. How the authors handled the data: Reference gene primer amplification in the assay estimated nucleated cell counts. Produced via immunoSEQ multiplex PCR; TCRdb's table is partial and in-frame only. V, J and clone size were drawn from that table, and D and trimming were deduced from the DNA. This sample has tens of thousands of clones, with approximately 83% found just once.

The genes are TRBV9 and TRBJ2-2, with TRBD1 matching 11 bases. The specimen sequenced was peripheral blood. The TCR was taken from a human donor in a cohort sampled during active COVID-19. The donor label of this sample is uncertain. CDR3 bases: TGTGCCAGCAGCTTAAGAGCGGACAGGGGGCACACCGGGGAGCTGTTTTTT. This codes for CASSLRADRGHTGELFF. The full variable domain, in which reference TRBV9 and TRBJ2-2 provide the parts outside the CDR3, is DSGVTQTPKHLITATGQRVTLRCSPRSGDLSVYWYQQSLDQGLQFLIQYYNGEERAKGNILERFSAQQFPDLHSELNLSSLELGDSALYFCASSLRADRGHTGELFFGEGSRLTVL.